This entry is about one T cell receptor (beta chain). No antigen is known for it. This CDR3 comprises 13 residues. V was shortened by 2 bases and J by 9 bases, with 12 bases between the two germline ends. Germline values: CDR1 SGHKS, CDR2 YYEKEE (reference sequence). PCR involved 60 Vbeta and 13 Jbeta primers. Assay used: immunoSEQ multiplex PCR; TCRdb lists only in-frame clones, some missing. The table lists under 70,000 clones, with about 2.4% in the top ten. This sample is drawn from a study of cytomegalovirus exposure and HLA in healthy donors. Notes on the study in general: Some V segments (TRBV6-2 and TRBV6-3 among them) were excluded as indistinguishable.

The sample was PBMCs. This clonotype was obtained from a female donor in good health and CMV-seropositive. The chain employs TRBV5-5 and TRBJ2-1; D possibly corresponds to TRBD2 (5 bases). DNA for the CDR3: TGTGCCAGCAGCTTAGTACTAGTGGGTGAGCAGTTCTTC. Protein sequence: CASSLVLVGEQFF.